These T cell receptor beta chains were read from a single sample in a study of lymphopenia after photon versus proton radiotherapy. Some clones are missing from TCRdb's copy, which holds only in-frame ones; the method was immunoSEQ multiplex PCR. The sample shows 77,000 or so clones, approximately 82% of them seen only once. This material consisted of peripheral blood, taken from a patient treated with proton-based radiotherapy. These receptors were collected from a man aged 60-69 years with pancreatic cancer. The CDR3 runs from the conserved cysteine through the conserved F or W. Each record gives: V gene, J gene, clone size, D gene, CDR3 DNA, CDR3 protein. D genes are given only for firm matches. Part of the rows lack a size; the others show once, few, many or a class for expanded clones.

V: TRBV6-6
J: TRBJ2-7
size: .
D: .
DNA: TGTGCCAGCAGTTTAGGACAGAGCTACGAGCAGTACTTC
CDR3: CASSLGQSYEQYF

V: TRBV10-3
J: TRBJ2-7
size: once
D: .
DNA: TGTGCCATCAGCGAAAGCGGGACATACGAGCAGTACTTC
CDR3: CAISESGTYEQYF

V: TRBV28
J: TRBJ2-1
size: .
D: TRBD2
DNA: TGTGCCAGCAGTTTATTGCGGGAGACGCTGAATGAGCAGTTCTTC
CDR3: CASSLLRETLNEQFF

V: TRBV7-8
J: TRBJ2-2
size: .
D: TRBD2
DNA: TGTGCCAGCAGCCTTACGCTCACTAGCGGAAACACCGGGGAGCTGTTTTTT
CDR3: CASSLTLTSGNTGELFF

V: TRBV5-1
J: TRBJ2-3
size: .
D: .
DNA: TGCGCCAGCAGCTTGGAGGGTTTACTGGCAGATACGCAGTATTTT
CDR3: CASSLEGLLADTQYF

V: TRBV5-1
J: TRBJ1-2
size: .
D: .
DNA: TGCGCCAGCAGCTTGGGGGCGAGGGGCTACACCTTC
CDR3: CASSLGARGYTF

V: TRBV11-3
J: TRBJ2-2
size: few
D: .
DNA: TGTGCCAGCAGCCTGACTGTACCGGGACATCAAAACACCGGGGAGCTGTTTTTT
CDR3: CASSLTVPGHQNTGELFF

V: TRBV27
J: TRBJ2-7
size: .
D: .
DNA: TGTGCCAGCCGGTTCGAGGGGCTAATGGGTGGCCACGAGCAGTACTTC
CDR3: CASRFEGLMGGHEQYF

V: TRBV4-3
J: TRBJ2-5
size: .
D: TRBD2
DNA: TGCGCCAGCAGCCAAGGGACTAGCGGGGGTAAAGAGACCCAGTACTTC
CDR3: CASSQGTSGGKETQYF

V: TRBV4-1
J: TRBJ2-3
size: .
D: TRBD2
DNA: TGCGCCAGCAGCCAAGATGGGACTAGCGCCATCACAGATACGCAGTATTTT
CDR3: CASSQDGTSAITDTQYF

V: TRBV5-4
J: TRBJ2-3
size: .
D: .
DNA: TGTGCCAGCAGCTTGGCACCCACCTCAGATACGCAGTATTTT
CDR3: CASSLAPTSDTQYF

V: TRBV9
J: TRBJ2-3
size: .
D: TRBD2
DNA: TGTGCCAGCGGGCGGACGGCTAGCGGGAGCTATACAGATACGCAGTATTTT
CDR3: CASGRTASGSYTDTQYF

V: TRBV5-1
J: TRBJ2-7
size: .
D: TRBD1
DNA: TGCGCCAGCAGCTCGGAGGGACAGGGAGGCAACGACGAGCAGTACTTC
CDR3: CASSSEGQGGNDEQYF

V: TRBV29-1
J: TRBJ2-5
size: .
D: TRBD2
DNA: TGCAGCGTTGATGGCGGGAGGGCCGCAGAGACCCAGTACTTC
CDR3: CSVDGGRAAETQYF

V: TRBV5-1
J: TRBJ1-6
size: .
D: .
DNA: TGCGCCAGCAGCTTAACAGGAGGATCCAATTCACCCCTCCACTTT
CDR3: CASSLTGGSNSPLHF

V: TRBV27
J: TRBJ1-4
size: .
D: .
DNA: TGTGCCAGCAGGACCTCGGGGGTAAATGAAAAACTGTTTTTT
CDR3: CASRTSGVNEKLFF

V: TRBV5-6
J: TRBJ2-7
size: .
D: .
DNA: TGTGCCAGCAGCTTGGCCAGAAGCCGAGCCGAGCAGTACTTC
CDR3: CASSLARSRAEQYF

V: TRBV5-1
J: TRBJ2-7
size: once
D: TRBD2
DNA: TGCGCCAGCAGCAGCAAAGGGACTAGCAGCCCCTACGAGCAGTACTTC
CDR3: CASSSKGTSSPYEQYF

V: TRBV29-1
J: TRBJ2-7
size: .
D: .
DNA: TGCAGCGTGATAGGACTATCCTACGAGCAGTACTTC
CDR3: CSVIGLSYEQYF

V: TRBV5-4
J: TRBJ1-2
size: .
D: TRBD1
DNA: TGTGCCAGCAGCTACCCGGGACAGGGGAATGGCTACACCTTC
CDR3: CASSYPGQGNGYTF

V: TRBV19
J: TRBJ2-7
size: .
D: TRBD1
DNA: TGTGCCAGTAGTCCCTGGACAGGTAGCTACGAGCAGTACTTC
CDR3: CASSPWTGSYEQYF

V: TRBV7-2
J: TRBJ2-1
size: .
D: TRBD2
DNA: TGTGCCAGCAGGATCGGGACTAGCGGGAGCAATGAGCAGTTCTTC
CDR3: CASRIGTSGSNEQFF

V: TRBV7-8
J: TRBJ1-5
size: .
D: .
DNA: TGTGCCAGCAGCCTCCGAATCTCCGGTAGCAATCAGCCCCAGCATTTT
CDR3: CASSLRISGSNQPQHF

V: TRBV18
J: TRBJ1-6
size: few
D: .
DNA: TGTGCCAGCTCACGCCTCCCCGCAGGGAGCGCGGAATCACCCCTCCACTTT
CDR3: CASSRLPAGSAESPLHF

V: TRBV10-3
J: TRBJ1-5
size: .
D: .
DNA: TGTGCCATCAGTGAGTCGACTAGCAATCAGCCCCAGCATTTT
CDR3: CAISESTSNQPQHF

V: TRBV5-1
J: TRBJ2-7
size: once
D: .
DNA: TGCGCCAGCAGTTTGGCGACGGGGGTTGGCGAGCAGTACTTC
CDR3: CASSLATGVGEQYF

V: TRBV28
J: TRBJ2-1
size: .
D: TRBD2
DNA: TGTGCCAGCAGGCCTAGCGGGTCCTACAATGAGCAGTTCTTC
CDR3: CASRPSGSYNEQFF

V: TRBV28
J: TRBJ2-7
size: .
D: TRBD2
DNA: TGTGCCAGCAGCCCGCCGGGACTAGCGTTCCACGAGCAGTACTTC
CDR3: CASSPPGLAFHEQYF

V: TRBV21-1
J: TRBJ2-7
size: .
D: .
DNA: TGTGCCGGGGGACGGGAGGGACATTACTTC
CDR3: CAGGREGHYF

V: TRBV7-3
J: TRBJ2-7
size: .
D: .
DNA: TGTGCCAGCAGCACTTATGGGGGTGACGAGCAGTACTTC
CDR3: CASSTYGGDEQYF

V: TRBV2
J: TRBJ2-2
size: .
D: TRBD2
DNA: TGTGCCAGCAGTCCTCCCTTAGCGGGAGTCACCGGGGAGCTGTTTTTT
CDR3: CASSPPLAGVTGELFF

V: TRBV9
J: TRBJ1-3
size: .
D: .
DNA: TGTGCCAGCAGCGTAAGCCAGGGTCCGGCGAACACCATATATTTT
CDR3: CASSVSQGPANTIYF

V: TRBV6-6
J: TRBJ1-5
size: .
D: .
DNA: TGTGCCAGCAGTAAGTTGGGGGAGACCCAGCATTTT
CDR3: CASSKLGETQHF

V: TRBV6-5
J: TRBJ2-7
size: .
D: .
DNA: TGTGCCAGCAGTTACTCGATAACAAACCCTCCGACCGAGCAGTACTTC
CDR3: CASSYSITNPPTEQYF

V: TRBV6-1
J: TRBJ2-7
size: few
D: TRBD2
DNA: TGTGCCAGCAGTGCCCGGACTAGCGGAGCCTTGTCCTACGAGCAGTACTTC
CDR3: CASSARTSGALSYEQYF

V: TRBV9
J: TRBJ2-2
size: once
D: TRBD1
DNA: TGTGCCAGCAGCGTAGCATGGACAGGGGGCGAAGGCGGGGAGCTGTTTTTT
CDR3: CASSVAWTGGEGGELFF

V: TRBV18
J: TRBJ2-1
size: .
D: TRBD2
DNA: TGTGCCAGCTCAGAGTCGGGGGGCTCCTACAATGAGCAGTTCTTC
CDR3: CASSESGGSYNEQFF

V: TRBV7-9
J: TRBJ2-7
size: .
D: .
DNA: TGTGCCAGCAGCTCCCAGGGTAGCACTACCTACGAGCAGTACTTC
CDR3: CASSSQGSTTYEQYF

V: TRBV28
J: TRBJ2-5
size: .
D: .
DNA: TGTGCCAGCAGTTTAATTTGGTCAGGGGCGGGAGAGACCCAGTACTTC
CDR3: CASSLIWSGAGETQYF

V: TRBV7-9
J: TRBJ2-1
size: .
D: .
DNA: TGTGCCAGCAGCCCTGGATCTATAGGGGTAAATGAGCAGTTCTTC
CDR3: CASSPGSIGVNEQFF

V: TRBV9
J: TRBJ2-5
size: .
D: .
DNA: TGTGCCAGCAGCGAGAGTCCGTGGGCGGGGGAGACCCAGTACTTC
CDR3: CASSESPWAGETQYF

V: TRBV5-5
J: TRBJ1-5
size: .
D: TRBD1
DNA: TGTGCCAGCAGCTGGGGGACAGGGGTCGGTCAGCCCCAGCATTTT
CDR3: CASSWGTGVGQPQHF

V: TRBV7-9
J: TRBJ2-1
size: .
D: TRBD2
DNA: TGTGCCAGCTTTCGACTAGCGGGGGGCAATGAGCAGTTCTTC
CDR3: CASFRLAGGNEQFF

V: TRBV29-1
J: TRBJ2-3
size: .
D: .
DNA: TGCAGCGTTGATTCAAGCTCTAGCACAGATACGCAGTATTTT
CDR3: CSVDSSSSTDTQYF

V: TRBV28
J: TRBJ2-3
size: .
D: .
DNA: TGTGCCAGCAGCCTAGGGGATACGCAGTATTTT
CDR3: CASSLGDTQYF

V: TRBV7-3
J: TRBJ2-2
size: once
D: TRBD1
DNA: TGTGCCAGCAGCCCAGCCTCCGCCGGGACAGGGGGGGCCGGGGAGCTGTTTTTT
CDR3: CASSPASAGTGGAGELFF

V: TRBV28
J: TRBJ2-5
size: .
D: .
DNA: TGTGCCAGCAGTTTTATGGGGGCCCAGTACTTC
CDR3: CASSFMGAQYF

V: TRBV6-1
J: TRBJ1-5
size: few
D: .
DNA: TGTGCCAGCAAGTCGGAATGGCAGCCCCAGCATTTT
CDR3: CASKSEWQPQHF

V: TRBV19
J: TRBJ1-1
size: .
D: TRBD1
DNA: TGTGCCAGTAGGGACGACAGGGGCACTGAAGCTTTCTTT
CDR3: CASRDDRGTEAFF

V: TRBV25-1
J: TRBJ1-2
size: .
D: .
DNA: TGTGCCAGCAGCGCGGGGGGCCTTAGTGGCGACGGCTATGGCTACACCTTC
CDR3: CASSAGGLSGDGYGYTF